This is a list of T cell receptor beta chains from one sample in a study of blood T cell repertoires in COVID-19. Data came from immunoSEQ multiplex PCR; TCRdb stores just in-frame clones and leaves some out. The sample has approximately 210,000 clones, approximately 84% seen once; the top ten hold 15%. The sample was PBMCs or T cells enriched from blood (not recorded which). These receptors came from a man aged 40-49 years who had recovered from COVID-19. Both conserved end residues are part of each CDR3. Each record gives: J gene, clone size, V gene, CDR3 protein. Part of the rows lack a size; the others show once, few, many or a class for expanded clones.

TRBJ2-1 NA TRBV24-1 CATSEYVGFQFF
TRBJ1-2 NA TRBV28 CASTQEGPAIRGGYTF
TRBJ1-1 once TRBV11-3 CASSSGNRGGEAFF
TRBJ2-3 NA TRBV20-1 CSARDATGDF
TRBJ2-7 few TRBV12-3/TRBV12-4 CASSSPPLYEQYF
TRBJ2-2 few TRBV28 CATGQGENTGELFF
TRBJ2-5 NA TRBV9 CASSSGTEETQYF
TRBJ1-4 NA TRBV5-5 CASILGAATNEKLFF
TRBJ1-6 NA TRBV5-1 CASSFRQGARDSPLHF
TRBJ2-7 NA TRBV29-1 CSGLAGGILSYEQYF
TRBJ2-1 NA TRBV12-3/TRBV12-4 CASSLRYNEQFF
TRBJ2-7 NA TRBV4-3 CASSQGQGQAIYEQYF
TRBJ1-4 NA TRBV5-4 CASSFRGTYEKLFF
TRBJ2-3 NA TRBV29-1 CSVNSEIGTDTQYF
TRBJ1-6 NA TRBV7-9 CASSSRGGTGGNSPLHF
TRBJ1-1 NA TRBV27 CASSPQGMWTEAFF
TRBJ1-4 NA TRBV11-2 CASSSLDSYNEKLFF
TRBJ2-5 NA TRBV9 CASSVHGREETQYF
TRBJ1-1 NA TRBV25-1 CASSARRGVDEAFF
TRBJ1-2 NA TRBV4-3 CASSQDRNRAFGYTF
TRBJ1-1 NA TRBV5-5 CASQGAGGTEAFF
TRBJ2-2 NA TRBV3-1/TRBV3-2 CASSQMVLSVTAGELFF
TRBJ2-1 once TRBV7-9 CASSPGGVLALNEQFF
TRBJ2-2 NA TRBV5-4 CASSLGGTNTGELFF
TRBJ2-7 NA TRBV28 CASGTTYEQYF
TRBJ2-1 once TRBV7-2 CASSISRGVGNEQFF
TRBJ2-5 NA TRBV6-7 CASSYSRLAAETQYF
TRBJ2-7 NA TRBV9 CASSVDSSGINEQYF
TRBJ1-5 NA TRBV27 CASSQTGARPQHF
TRBJ1-5 NA TRBV12-3/TRBV12-4 CASSLGGRQPQHF
TRBJ1-6 NA TRBV7-2 CASSLGERSPLHF
TRBJ1-6 NA TRBV28 CASKQGQSPLHF
TRBJ1-5 NA TRBV2 CASSGTENQPQHF
TRBJ1-3 NA TRBV19 CASTLQGSGNTIYF
TRBJ1-3 NA TRBV7-2 CASSLVGGAGNTIYF
TRBJ2-2 NA TRBV18 CASSPWSIDTQSGELFF
TRBJ1-6 NA TRBV3-1/TRBV3-2 CASSLAPRQGLDSPLHF